Here is one T cell receptor (beta chain) with its context. What it recognizes is unknown. A much larger clonotype is one base distant, so this may be a read error. From about 400 ng of RNA, a library with molecular barcoded alpha/delta and beta/gamma adaptors was made. TCRdb fed the reads into MiXCR, producing one record per CDR3 protein. The sample lists 94,000 or so distinct CDR3 sequences, 12% occurring once. This sample was taken from a study of read filtering for tumor transcriptome and immune sequencing. Overall study: After DNase treatment, RNA was made into whole-transcriptome libraries. TCR-mapped reads were about 4 to 11 million with IR-seq versus roughly 85 to 1,300 with RNA-seq. Findings and limits, study-wide: Compared with RNA-seq, IR-seq gave much higher clonotype depth and reliability.

At the time of active disease, bone marrow was collected from every patient. V lost 4 bases, J lost 7 bases, and 19 bases lay in between. Looked up from germline, CDR1 is SEHNR and CDR2 is FQNEAQ (reference sequence). The CDR3 length is 15 residues. This TCR was sampled from a donor at least 40 years old with multiple myeloma. Material: a population of CD138-negative cells sorted from bone marrow. This sequence joins TRBV7-9 and TRBJ1-2; D is perhaps TRBD1 (5 bases). The CDR3 sequence: CASSSTAPGSCGYTF. CDR3 nucleotide sequence: TGTGCCAGCAGCTCGACGGCTCCAGGGAGCTGTGGCTACACCTTC. Full variable domain (remainder filled in from reference TRBV7-9 and TRBJ1-2): DTGVSQNPRHKITKRGQNVTFRCDPISEHNRLYWYRQTLGQGPEFLTYFQNEAQLEKSRLLSDRFSAERPKGSFSTLEIQRTEQGDSAMYLCASSSTAPGSCGYTFGSGTRLTVV.